The 16 T cell receptor beta chains presented below share a single source sample, sequenced in a study of metastatic and nonmetastatic thyroid tumors. TCRdb re-analyzed the PCR reads using MiXCR. The repertoire holds roughly 36,000 clones, with roughly a quarter as singletons. The entire patient cohort was treatment-naive prior to thyroid surgery. The sequenced material came from blood. These receptors were obtained from a female donor with papillary thyroid cancer or a benign thyroid nodule (not recorded which). Some clones in this sample may be carry-over from other donors' samples.

V gene TRBV6-1 combines with J gene TRBJ2-1; weak D call: TRBD2 (5 bases). The CDR3 extends over 14 amino acids. V lost 9 bases, J lost 1 base, and 13 bases lay in between. Germline CDR1 reads MNHNS; CDR2 reads SASEGT. The CDR3 spells CARRKTGSYNEQFF. DNA for the CDR3: TGTGCCAGAAGGAAAACGGGATCCTACAATGAGCAGTTCTTC.

This clone has ten or more counts. The chain recombines TRBV4-1 with TRBJ2-7, with 7 bases fitting TRBD2. J lost 1 base, V lost 0 bases, and 9 bases had no gene match. Germline CDR1 reads MGHRA; CDR2 reads YSYEKL. The CDR3 extends over 17 amino acids. The CDR3 bases are TGCGCCAGCAGCCAAGATCTAGTACTAGCGCCGTCCTACGAGCAGTACTTC. It is translated as CASSQDLVLAPSYEQYF.

The sample holds a few counts of this clone. A much larger clonotype is one base distant, so this may be a read error. The chain recombines TRBV5-1 with TRBJ2-5; TRBD1 is a possible D gene (8 bases). The V gene lost 4 bases and the J gene lost 5 bases, with 18 bases spanning the gap. Germline loops: CDR1 SGHRS, CDR2 YFSETQ. The CDR3 runs to 15 residues. The CDR3: CASSPGNRGGETQYF. DNA of the CDR3: TGCGCCAGCAGCCCGGGAAACAGGGGGGGTGAGACCCAGTACTTC.

This clone was recorded many times. The chain joins TRBV11-2 to TRBJ1-1; 11 nucleotides line up with TRBD1. V was clipped by 6 bases and J by 4 bases; unmatched bases: 4. The germline CDR1 and CDR2 sequences are SGHAT and FQNNGV. The CDR3 is 14 amino acids. Here the CDR3 DNA reads TGTGCCAGCAGGCCCGGGACAGGGGGCACTGAAGCTTTCTTT. Amino acid sequence: CASRPGTGGTEAFF.

In its sample, this clone was seen a few times. A much larger clone sits a single nucleotide away, making a read error possible. The chain recombines TRBV29-1 with TRBJ1-1, with unresolved D. This CDR3 is built from 13 residues. The germline V gene has CDR1 SQVTM and CDR2 ANQGSEA. V was shortened by 7 bases and J by 7 bases, with 19 bases between the two germline ends. The CDR3 DNA sequence: TGCAGCGACAGACGGTCGGTAACATTTGAAGCTTTCTTT. This gives the protein CSDRRSVTFEAFF. The variable domain in full, with the rest retrieved from reference TRBV29-1 and TRBJ1-1, is SAVISQKPSRDICQRGTSLTIQCQVDSQVTMMFWYRQQPGQSLTLIATANQGSEATYESGFVIDKFPISRPNLTFSTLTVSNMSPEDSSIYLCSDRRSVTFEAFFGQGTRLTVV.

V usage is TRBV27 and J usage is TRBJ1-5, with D hard to call. The CDR3 sequence is 15 residues long. V was cut by 3 bases and J by 0 bases, with 9 bases left in between. Germline-derived CDR1 and CDR2 are MNHEY and SMNVEV (reference sequence). The CDR3 protein is CASSFLGNSNQPQHF. CDR3 coding DNA: TGTGCCAGCAGTTTCCTCGGGAATAGCAATCAGCCCCAGCATTTT.

This clone appeared many times. The V call is TRBV28, the J call TRBJ1-1; possible D gene TRBD1, 5 bases. Trimming stripped 3 bases from V and 10 bases from J, with 15 bases between. CDR1 MDHEN and CDR2 SYDVKM come from the germline V gene. The CDR3 sequence is 13 residues long. The CDR3 spells CASSLRGPQRAFF. The CDR3 coding sequence is TGTGCCAGCAGTTTGAGGGGCCCCCAACGAGCTTTCTTT.

This clone was seen at least ten times. The chain joins TRBV6-1 to TRBJ2-1, with 8 bases matching TRBD2. Germline V lookup: CDR1 MNHNS, CDR2 SASEGT. With V trimmed by 3 bases and J by 8 bases, 12 bases remained unmatched. This CDR3 has 16 amino acids. CDR3 region: CASSEPGLGFKDEQFF. CDR3 bases: TGTGCCAGCAGTGAGCCGGGACTAGGGTTTAAGGATGAGCAGTTCTTC.

This clone was picked up a small number of times. The rearrangement uses TRBV10-3 and TRBJ2-7; D is ambiguous. From germline, CDR1 is ENHRY and CDR2 SYGVKD. The V end was cut by 7 bases, the J end by 7 bases, with 11 bases between. This CDR3 is 11 amino acids long. DNA for the CDR3: TGTGCCATCAAAAAGGGTTATGAGCAGTACTTC. Residues: CAIKKGYEQYF.

This chain uses TRBV5-1 with TRBJ2-2; 8 bases match TRBD1. Germline V gene data show CDR1 as SGHRS and CDR2 as YFSETQ. V was clipped by 6 bases and J by 7 bases; unmatched bases: 20. This CDR3 has 18 residues. The CDR3 sequence: CASINWTPSGGSDGELFF. CDR3 sequence (DNA): TGCGCCAGCATCAATTGGACCCCGTCAGGGGGCTCAGACGGGGAGCTGTTTTTT.

The sample holds many counts of this clone. CDR3 region: CASSQDITRSYGYTF. The CDR3 bases are TGCGCCAGCAGCCAAGATATCACACGCAGCTATGGCTACACCTTC. The rearrangement joins TRBV4-1 to TRBJ1-2; D gene ambiguous. Per the germline V gene, CDR1 is MGHRA and CDR2 is YSYEKL. The CDR3 length is 15 residues. The V end was cut by 0 bases, the J end by 4 bases, with 12 bases between.

The chain joins TRBV20-1 to TRBJ1-2; weak D call: TRBD1 (6 bases). CDR3 length: 12 amino acids. Germline loops: CDR1 DFQATT, CDR2 SNEGSKA (reference sequence). With 3 bases removed from V and 2 bases from J, the gap between germline ends came to 7 bases. CDR3 sequence: CSASGQNYGYTF. For the CDR3, the DNA is TGCAGTGCTAGCGGACAGAACTATGGCTACACCTTC.

CDR3 region: CASSWRLTVQGAITQYF. The CDR3 coding sequence is TGTGCCAGCAGCTGGCGTTTGACGGTACAGGGGGCTATTACGCAGTATTTT. This rearrangement joins TRBV11-1 to TRBJ2-3, with TRBD1 matching 9 bases. This CDR3 comprises 17 residues. J lost 8 bases, V lost 4 bases, and 16 bases had no gene match. Per the germline V gene, CDR1 is SGHAT and CDR2 is FQDESV (reference sequence).

This clone was seen more than once but under ten times. The J gene is TRBJ2-1, the V gene TRBV6-1, with D maybe TRBD1 (5 bases). Between the trimmed V and J ends, which lost 2 bases and 7 bases, there was a span of 9 bases. From germline, CDR1 is MNHNS and CDR2 SASEGT. This CDR3 region has 13 residues. As DNA, the CDR3 is TGTGCCAGCAGTGAACTAGGGGCGAATGAGCAGTTCTTC. It encodes CASSELGANEQFF.

This clone was counted at least ten times. V gene TRBV19 combines with J gene TRBJ1-5; D unclear. Germline CDR1 LNHDA, CDR2 SQIVND (reference sequence). V lost 7 bases to trimming and J lost 0 bases, with 16 bases between them. This CDR3 comprises 16 residues. The CDR3 loop reads CASTPDGLYSNQPQHF. The CDR3 nucleotides read TGTGCCAGTACCCCAGACGGACTTTATAGCAATCAGCCCCAGCATTTT.

The chain carries TRBV28 and TRBJ2-7; D is undetermined. Germline V CDR1 and CDR2: MDHEN, SYDVKM. Trimming shortened V by 3 bases and J by 2 bases, and 8 bases separated the two germline ends. CDR3 length: 13 residues. In nucleotides, the CDR3 is TGTGCCAGCAGTTTGGAAGTGACCTACGAGCAGTACTTC. Its translation: CASSLEVTYEQYF. The full variable domain, completed using reference TRBV28 and TRBJ2-7, is DVKVTQSSRYLVKRTGEKVFLECVQDMDHENMFWYRQDPGLGLRLIYFSYDVKMKEKGDIPEGYSVSREKKERFSLILESASTNQTSMYLCASSLEVTYEQYFGPGTRLTVT.